The next 18 T cell receptor beta chains were all read from a single sample in a study of cytomegalovirus exposure and HLA in healthy donors listed by TCRdb under 2017. Library preparation was by the immunoSEQ multiplex PCR assay. For the multiplex PCR, a mixture combining 60 forward primers for TCR Vbeta segments and 13 reverse primers for TCR Jbeta segments was used. TCRdb's version of the immuneACCESS table is confined to in-frame rearrangements and falls short of the full clone set. An unresolved V gene accounts for under half of the shortfall where checked; the remainder is of unknown origin. For this sample the table gives about 190,000 clones, of which 79% were detected only once. Less than 2% of the sample is taken by the ten largest. The source material was PBMCs. The receptors here all came from a woman under 30 in good health and CMV-seronegative.

J is TRBJ1-1 and V is TRBV28; D is ambiguous. Germline V gene sequence: CDR1 MDHEN, CDR2 SYDVKM. The CDR3 runs to 14 residues. The V end lost 3 bases, the J end lost 1 base, and 9 bases lay between the germline ends. DNA for the CDR3: TGTGCCAGCAGTTTTCAGGTAACGAACACTGAAGCTTTCTTT. Residues: CASSFQVTNTEAFF. The full variable domain, its missing parts supplied by reference TRBV28 and TRBJ1-1, is DVKVTQSSRYLVKRTGEKVFLECVQDMDHENMFWYRQDPGLGLRLIYFSYDVKMKEKGDIPEGYSVSREKKERFSLILESASTNQTSMYLCASSFQVTNTEAFFGQGTRLTVV.

This chain links TRBV9 with TRBJ1-5; TRBD1 matches at 7 bases. There are 15 residues in the CDR3. V was clipped by 1 base and J by 0 bases; unmatched bases: 1. Looked up from germline, CDR1 is SGDLS and CDR2 is YYNGEE. DNA for the CDR3: TGTGCCAGCAGCGTAACAGGGGTTAGCAATCAGCCCCAGCATTTT. As protein: CASSVTGVSNQPQHF.

The chain joins TRBV4-1 to TRBJ1-6, with 8 bases matching TRBD1. Germline V gene sequence: CDR1 MGHRA, CDR2 YSYEKL. With V trimmed by 0 bases and J by 9 bases, 4 bases remained unmatched. The CDR3 has 15 residues. The chain's CDR3 is CASSQDRTGSSPLHF. In DNA, the CDR3 is TGCGCCAGCAGCCAAGACCGGACAGGGAGTTCACCCCTCCACTTT.

The sample holds a few counts of this clone. The same CDR3 arises from other DNA sequences in this sample as well. This chain connects TRBV4-3 to TRBJ2-1; 8 nucleotides agree with TRBD2. The CDR3 covers 15 residues. V dropped 1 base and J dropped 6; count of bases not matched to a gene: 5. Per the germline V gene, CDR1 is LGHNA and CDR2 is YSLEER. CDR3: CASSQVGLAGNEQFF. DNA of the CDR3: TGCGCCAGCAGCCAAGTGGGGCTAGCGGGCAATGAGCAGTTCTTC.

V usage is TRBV9 and J usage is TRBJ2-1; possible D gene TRBD2, 6 bases. The V end was cut by 4 bases, the J end by 7 bases, with 9 bases between. Germline V CDR1 and CDR2: SGDLS, YYNGEE. This CDR3 comprises 12 residues. CDR3 coding DNA: TGTGCCAGCAGCATCGGGACTAATGAGCAGTTCTTC. This translates into CASSIGTNEQFF.

This clone was observed a few times. This chain connects TRBV19 to TRBJ2-3; perhaps TRBD2 as D (5 bases). Trimming removed 4 bases from V and 6 bases from J, with 5 bases in between. CDR3 length: 11 residues. CDR1 is LNHDA and CDR2 is SQIVND in the germline V gene (reference sequence). CDR3 sequence: CASSRGDTQYF. CDR3 DNA sequence: TGTGCCAGTAGTAGAGGGGATACGCAGTATTTT.

This clone has only a few counts. The V and J genes are TRBV4-1 and TRBJ1-1; D is perhaps TRBD1 (6 bases). V shed 3 bases and J shed 6 bases, with 11 bases lying between them. The germline V gene encodes CDR1 MGHRA and CDR2 YSYEKL. The CDR3 extends over 13 amino acids. The CDR3 sequence: CASSHAGTPEAFF. The CDR3 nucleotides read TGCGCCAGCAGCCATGCCGGGACACCTGAAGCTTTCTTT.

V usage is TRBV7-8 and J usage is TRBJ1-6; the match to TRBD1 covers 10 bases. In germline, CDR1 is SGHVS, CDR2 FQNEAQ. The CDR3 loop spans 14 amino acids. J gave up 10 bases and V 6 bases, and 6 bases lay outside the gene matches. CDR3 in DNA: TGTGCCAGCAGGATCGGGACAGGGGTATCACCCCTCCACTTT. Protein: CASRIGTGVSPLHF.

V is TRBV6-5 and J is TRBJ1-5; 7 bases line up with TRBD1. V lost 3 bases to trimming and J lost 3 bases; unmatched junction nucleotides: 5. CDR1 is MNHEY and CDR2 is SVGAGI in the germline V gene. The CDR3 spans 15 residues. DNA of the CDR3: TGTGCCAGCAGTTATGGCAGGGGGAACAATCAGCCCCAGCATTTT. Translated: CASSYGRGNNQPQHF.

The chain uses TRBV6-4 and TRBJ2-1; TRBD2 aligns across 11 bases. The ends lost 0 bases at V and 3 bases at J; junction bases unmatched: 1. Germline V lookup: CDR1 MRHNA, CDR2 SNTAGT. The CDR3 spans 16 residues. This chain's CDR3 is CASSDSGLADYNEQFF. As DNA, the CDR3 is TGTGCCAGCAGTGACTCGGGACTAGCGGACTACAATGAGCAGTTCTTC.

The V gene is TRBV7-9, the J gene TRBJ1-6, with TRBD1 as a possible D gene (6 bases). Germline V gene sequence: CDR1 SEHNR, CDR2 FQNEAQ (reference sequence). The CDR3 runs to 16 residues. V lost 5 bases, J lost 9 bases, and 20 bases lay in between. CDR3 region: CASSKRSQGHSSPLHF. The CDR3 DNA reads TGTGCCAGCAGCAAACGATCCCAGGGACATTCTTCACCCCTCCACTTT.

This clone turned up a few times. Within the sample, other DNA sequences also encode this same CDR3. V is TRBV5-4 and J is TRBJ1-6; no clear D gene. The CDR3 loop spans 14 amino acids. V lost 0 bases to trimming and J lost 6 bases, with 7 bases between them. Germline-derived CDR1 and CDR2 are SGHNT and YYREEE (reference sequence). CDR3 protein: CASSLDRANSPLHF. The CDR3 region has the DNA TGTGCCAGCAGCTTGGACAGAGCTAATTCACCCCTCCACTTT. The whole variable domain, remainder taken from reference TRBV5-4 and TRBJ1-6, is ETGVTQSPTHLIKTRGQQVTLRCSSQSGHNTVSWYQQALGQGPQFIFQYYREEENGRGNFPPRFSGLQFPNYSSELNVNALELDDSALYLCASSLDRANSPLHFGNGTRLTVT.

The V call is TRBV9, the J call TRBJ2-7; 7 bases map to TRBD1. Looked up from germline, CDR1 is SGDLS and CDR2 is YYNGEE. The V gene end was trimmed by 3 bases and the J gene end by 2 bases; junction bases not matched to a gene: 5. CDR3 size: 14 residues. CDR3 amino acids: CASSETGRPYEQYF. The CDR3, as DNA: TGTGCCAGCAGCGAGACAGGGCGGCCCTACGAGCAGTACTTC.

V and J are TRBV29-1 and TRBJ2-2, with D maybe TRBD2 (6 bases). Trimming took off 4 bases at V and 7 bases at J, with 13 bases between the two ends. The germline CDR1 and CDR2 sequences are SQVTM and ANQGSEA. The CDR3 contains 13 residues. CDR3 sequence: CSVGRELFGELFF. DNA of the CDR3: TGCAGCGTTGGACGGGAGTTATTCGGGGAGCTGTTTTTT.

The chain employs TRBV4-3 and TRBJ2-2, with TRBD2 as a possible D gene (6 bases). Germline assignment: CDR1 LGHNA and CDR2 YSLEER. The V and J ends lost 0 bases and 4 bases respectively, with 15 bases between them. This CDR3 region has 17 residues. CDR3 protein: CASSQDRRRDGTGELFF. The DNA for the CDR3 is TGCGCCAGCAGCCAAGATCGTCGGCGGGATGGCACCGGGGAGCTGTTTTTT.

The rearrangement uses TRBV28 and TRBJ1-3, with TRBD1 as a possible D gene (5 bases). The CDR3 totals 17 residues. Trimming left V 5 bases short and J 0 bases short, with 17 bases between. Germline CDR1 is MDHEN and CDR2 is SYDVKM. The CDR3 DNA is TGTGCCAGCAGTGGGGCTCGGGGGATCCTCTCTGGAAACACCATATATTTT. Its protein is CASSGARGILSGNTIYF.

For the CDR3, the DNA is TGCGCCAGCAGCCAAGGCACTAGCGAAAAGCAGTTCTTC. Translating gives CASSQGTSEKQFF. J is TRBJ2-1 and V is TRBV4-3, with 7 bases fitting TRBD2. The CDR3 sequence is 13 residues long. In germline, CDR1 is LGHNA, CDR2 YSLEER. V shed 1 base and J 11 bases; nucleotides not matched to a gene: 5.

This rearrangement joins TRBV7-2 to TRBJ2-5, with 8 nucleotides matching TRBD1. The CDR3 has 15 residues. Germline-derived CDR1 and CDR2 are SGHTA and FQGNSA. V trimming: 5 bases; J trimming: 5 bases; junction bases outside the gene matches: 10. The CDR3 DNA reads TGTGCCAGCAGCACCGGACAGGGTTTAGGGGAGACCCAGTACTTC. Its protein product is CASSTGQGLGETQYF.